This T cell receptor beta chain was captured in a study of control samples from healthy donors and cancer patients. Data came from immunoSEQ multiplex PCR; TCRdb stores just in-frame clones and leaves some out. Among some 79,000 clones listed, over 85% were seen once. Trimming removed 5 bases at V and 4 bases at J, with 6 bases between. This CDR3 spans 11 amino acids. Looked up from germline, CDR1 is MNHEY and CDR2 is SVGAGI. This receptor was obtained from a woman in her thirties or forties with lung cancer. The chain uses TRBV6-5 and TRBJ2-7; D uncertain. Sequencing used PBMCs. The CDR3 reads CASSPTYEQYF. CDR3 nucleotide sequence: TGTGCCAGCAGTCCCACATACGAGCAGTACTTC.